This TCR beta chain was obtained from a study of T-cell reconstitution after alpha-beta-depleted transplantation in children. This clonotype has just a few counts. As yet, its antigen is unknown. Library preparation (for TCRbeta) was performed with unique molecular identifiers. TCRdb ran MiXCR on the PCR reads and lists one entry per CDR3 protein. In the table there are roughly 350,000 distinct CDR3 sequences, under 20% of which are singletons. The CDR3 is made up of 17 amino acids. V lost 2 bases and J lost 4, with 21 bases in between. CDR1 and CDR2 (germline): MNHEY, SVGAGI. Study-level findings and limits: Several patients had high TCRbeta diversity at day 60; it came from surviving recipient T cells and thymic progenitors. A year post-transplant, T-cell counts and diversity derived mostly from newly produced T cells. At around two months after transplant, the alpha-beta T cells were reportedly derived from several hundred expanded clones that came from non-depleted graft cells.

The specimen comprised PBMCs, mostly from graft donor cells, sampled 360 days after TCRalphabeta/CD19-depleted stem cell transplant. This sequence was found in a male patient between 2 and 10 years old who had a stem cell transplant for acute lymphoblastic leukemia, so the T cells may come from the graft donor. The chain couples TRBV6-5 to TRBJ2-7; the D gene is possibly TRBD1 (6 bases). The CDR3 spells CASSYRRQARGFYEQYF. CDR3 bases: TGTGCCAGCAGTTACCGAAGACAGGCAAGGGGTTTTTACGAGCAGTACTTC.